A single sample gave rise to the 21 T cell receptor beta chains below, sequenced in a study of early T cells in non-severe SARS-CoV-2 infection. TCRdb used MiXCR to reprocess the 5' RACE reads, holding one entry per CDR3 protein. The table shows roughly 64,000 distinct CDR3 sequences, with less than 9.5% occurring only once. The source material was whole blood, sampled at baseline. The receptors here all came from an adult who was a healthcare worker with PCR-confirmed SARS-CoV-2 infection or an uninfected control (not recorded which).

This clonotype was seen a handful of times. The chain joins TRBV12-3 or TRBV12-4 to TRBJ2-1; TRBD2 matches at 9 bases. With V trimmed by 6 bases and J by 8 bases, 11 bases remained unmatched. The CDR3 sequence is 15 residues long. The CDR3, as DNA: TGTGCCAGCAGGCCCGAGATCGCGGGAGGGTATGAGCAGTTCTTC. Translation gives CASRPEIAGGYEQFF.

The chain is built from TRBV18 and TRBJ2-1; D possibly corresponds to TRBD2 (5 bases). The CDR3 has 14 residues. Germline CDR1 is KGHSH and CDR2 is LQKENI. Trimming removed 6 bases from V and 0 bases from J, with 9 bases in between. The CDR3, as DNA: TGTGCCAGCTCGCGGACTCGCTCCTACAATGAGCAGTTCTTC. Translated, it gives CASSRTRSYNEQFF. Drawing the rest from reference TRBV18 and TRBJ2-1, the complete variable domain is NAGVMQNPRHLVRRRGQEARLRCSPMKGHSHVYWYRQLPEEGLKFMVYLQKENIIDESGMPKERFSAEFPKEGPSILRIQQVVRGDSAAYFCASSRTRSYNEQFFGPGTRLTVL.

This sequence joins TRBV7-9 and TRBJ2-1; D unresolved. Germline CDR1 SEHNR, CDR2 FQNEAQ (reference sequence). V was clipped by 2 bases and J by 10 bases, with 9 bases between them. The CDR3 totals 12 residues. The CDR3 DNA is TGTGCCAGCAGCTTACACGGAACCGAGCAGTTCTTC. Its translation is CASSLHGTEQFF.

This clonotype has ten or more counts. V is TRBV5-1 and J is TRBJ2-3; 7 bases are a match to TRBD2. This CDR3 region has 17 residues. Germline trimming cut 1 base from V and 1 base from J; bases unmatched to any gene: 9. Germline V CDR1 and CDR2: SGHRS, YFSETQ. CDR3 nucleotide sequence: TGCGCCAGCAGCTTGCTGGGCGGGAGAGGGGGCACAGATACGCAGTATTTT. Amino acids: CASSLLGGRGGTDTQYF.

This clonotype was observed a few times. The rearrangement uses TRBV4-2 and TRBJ2-1, with D possibly being TRBD2 (5 bases). The CDR3 runs 16 residues. V lost 4 bases, J lost 2 bases, and 15 bases lay in between. The V gene's germline CDR1 is LGHNA and CDR2 YNFKEQ. The CDR3 DNA reads TGTGCCAGCAGCCGCCATTTCGGGGAGCCCTACAATGAGCAGTTCTTC. This codes for CASSRHFGEPYNEQFF.

The J gene is TRBJ2-1, the V gene TRBV11-2, with D tentatively TRBD2 (5 bases). Germline CDR1 is SGHAT and CDR2 is FQNNGV. The CDR3 consists of 14 residues. Between the trimmed V and J ends, which lost 4 bases and 4 bases, there was a span of 11 bases. The CDR3 here is CASSYLQRYNEQFF. DNA of the CDR3: TGTGCCAGCAGCTACTTACAGCGGTACAATGAGCAGTTCTTC.

This chain connects TRBV20-1 to TRBJ2-5; a weak D match, TRBD2 (6 bases). This CDR3 has 15 residues. CDR1 is DFQATT and CDR2 is SNEGSKA in the germline V gene (reference sequence). Between the trimmed V and J ends, which lost 0 bases and 1 base, there was a span of 12 bases. The CDR3 is CSARDAGKGQETQYF. CDR3 DNA sequence: TGCAGTGCTAGAGATGCGGGGAAGGGCCAAGAGACCCAGTACTTC.

Comments on this clonotype: A read error may produce the germline difference seen at one junction end. The CDR3, as DNA: TGTGCCAGCAGCCTGATGTTAGGGGGTCCTAGCAGAGATACGCAGTATTTT. Translating it yields CASSLMLGGPSRDTQYF. The gene calls are TRBV5-4 and TRBJ2-3; maybe TRBD1 (6 bases). Germline-derived CDR1 and CDR2 are SGHNT and YYREEE (reference sequence). The CDR3 consists of 17 residues.

This clonotype appeared many times. The chain joins TRBV11-1 to TRBJ1-2; 9 bases map to TRBD1. Per the germline V gene, CDR1 is SGHAT and CDR2 is FQDESV (reference sequence). V shed 3 bases and J 6 bases; nucleotides not matched to a gene: 2. The length of the CDR3 is 13 residues. This CDR3 reads CASSFGTGNGYTF. CDR3 in DNA: TGTGCCAGCAGCTTTGGGACAGGGAATGGCTACACCTTC.

In this sample, this clonotype turned up many times. This chain uses TRBV14 with TRBJ2-7; the D gene is possibly TRBD1 (6 bases). From germline, CDR1 is SGHDN and CDR2 FVKESK. The germline V and J ends were trimmed by 4 bases and 0 bases, with 16 bases remaining between them. The CDR3 runs to 16 residues. The CDR3 region is CASSPMGHTGSYEQYF. The DNA of the CDR3 is TGTGCCAGCAGCCCGATGGGACACACCGGCTCCTACGAGCAGTACTTC.

This clonotype is a singleton in its sample. The CDR3 nucleotides read TGTGCCAGCAGCCCCCGGAACCAAGAGACCCAGTACTTC. Its translation is CASSPRNQETQYF. The chain combines TRBV7-6 with TRBJ2-5; no reliable D call. Germline V CDR1 and CDR2: SGHVS, FNYEAQ. Trimming took 5 bases from V and 0 from J, leaving 7 bases between them. The length of the CDR3 is 13 residues.

This clonotype was found a few times. The chain employs TRBV7-9 and TRBJ2-7; 9 bases line up with TRBD2. There are 14 residues in the CDR3. V shed 4 bases and J 5 bases; nucleotides not matched to a gene: 6. CDR1 SEHNR and CDR2 FQNEAQ come from the germline V gene (reference sequence). The CDR3 loop reads CASSSLAGVNEQYF. The CDR3 coding sequence is TGTGCCAGCAGCTCTTTAGCGGGAGTGAACGAGCAGTACTTC.

V gene TRBV6-1 combines with J gene TRBJ2-2, with D possibly being TRBD2 (6 bases). The length of the CDR3 is 15 residues. Per germline, CDR1 MNHNS and CDR2 SASEGT. The V end was cut by 4 bases, the J end by 11 bases, with 20 bases between. The CDR3 spells CASSVYRGSGGELFF. The CDR3 coding sequence is TGTGCCAGCAGTGTCTACCGGGGGTCGGGTGGAGAGCTGTTTTTT.

This clonotype was recorded a few times. The V call is TRBV20-1, the J call TRBJ2-4; 7 nucleotides align to TRBD1. The CDR3 runs to 15 residues. With 6 bases clipped from V and 0 bases from J, the junction kept 8 bases outside the gene matches. Germline V CDR1 and CDR2: DFQATT, SNEGSKA (reference sequence). CDR3 loop: CSAQQGILAKNIQYF. CDR3 nucleotides: TGCAGTGCCCAACAGGGGATACTAGCCAAAAACATTCAGTACTTC.

There are many counts of this clonotype. V is TRBV6-6 and J is TRBJ1-5, with D possibly TRBD1 on 5 matching bases. The length of the CDR3 is 14 residues. CDR1 is MNHNY, CDR2 SVGAGI, per germline (reference sequence). Trimming removed 0 bases at V and 7 bases at J, with 10 bases between. The CDR3: CASSYSGDEQPQHF. The CDR3, as DNA: TGTGCCAGCAGTTACTCAGGGGATGAACAGCCCCAGCATTTT.

The sample holds many counts of this clonotype. The rearrangement uses TRBV7-2 and TRBJ2-1; 9 nucleotides agree with TRBD1. Germline lookup yields CDR1 SGHTA and CDR2 FQGNSA. This CDR3 has 13 residues. Trimming took 4 bases from V and 6 from J; bases not matched to a gene: 1. The CDR3 sequence is CASSWDRVNEQFF. CDR3 coding DNA: TGTGCCAGCAGCTGGGACAGGGTCAATGAGCAGTTCTTC.

This sequence joins TRBV7-2 and TRBJ1-3; D unclear. This CDR3 region has 16 residues. Trimming pared 0 bases from V and 4 bases from J, leaving 13 bases between. Germline loops: CDR1 SGHTA, CDR2 FQGNSA. The CDR3 DNA reads as TGTGCCAGCAGCTTAGCAATCGGGTTGTCGGGAAACACCATATATTTT. It encodes CASSLAIGLSGNTIYF.

The chain joins TRBV3-1 to TRBJ2-1; 7 nucleotides agree with TRBD2. Germline-derived CDR1 and CDR2 are LGHDT and YNNKEL (reference sequence). The CDR3 runs to 15 residues. V lost 4 bases and J lost 6; bases outside the gene matches: 9. CDR3: CASSPRSSGGNEQFF. The CDR3 DNA reads as TGTGCCAGCAGCCCCAGATCTAGCGGCGGCAATGAGCAGTTCTTC.

In its sample, this clonotype was seen a few times. This chain links TRBV7-2 with TRBJ1-1; D might be TRBD1 (5 bases). The V end lost 3 bases, the J end lost 5 bases, and 13 bases lay between the germline ends. CDR3 length: 14 residues. Germline assignment: CDR1 SGHTA and CDR2 FQGNSA. CDR3 in amino acids: CASSFFRVGTEAFF. For the CDR3, the DNA is TGTGCCAGCAGCTTCTTCAGGGTTGGGACTGAAGCTTTCTTT.

This clonotype was counted at least ten times. The rearrangement uses TRBV29-1 and TRBJ2-3, with 8 nucleotides matching TRBD1. This CDR3 comprises 14 residues. Losses at the gene ends were 7 bases for V and 0 bases for J; bases not matched to a gene: 6. Germline assignment: CDR1 SQVTM and CDR2 ANQGSEA. The CDR3 DNA is TGCAGCGCGGACAGGGAATCTAGCACAGATACGCAGTATTTT. This gives the protein CSADRESSTDTQYF.

This rearrangement joins TRBV6-2 or TRBV6-3 to TRBJ2-1; D possibly uses TRBD1 or TRBD2 (5 bases each). This CDR3 region has 14 residues. Looked up from germline, CDR1 is MNHEY and CDR2 is SVGEGT. V lost 4 bases to trimming and J lost 16 bases, with 23 bases between them. Written as DNA, the CDR3 is TGTGCCAGCAGTTTCGATAATCCGGGACCCCCTTTATTCTTC. It encodes CASSFDNPGPPLFF.